One and the same sample provided the 5 T cell receptor beta chains below, sequenced in a study of cytomegalovirus exposure and HLA in healthy donors. Vbeta (60) and Jbeta (13) primers were used in the PCR. The data were produced by immunoSEQ multiplex PCR, yet TCRdb's version contains in-frame clones alone and is incomplete. Altogether roughly 200,000 clones are present, about 80% being singletons, with the ten largest covering more than 0.5%. The material sequenced was PBMCs. The source of these receptors is a woman between 40 and 55 years old in good health and CMV-seronegative.

This sequence joins TRBV11-3 and TRBJ2-1, with unresolved D. In germline, CDR1 is SGHNT, CDR2 YENEEA. The CDR3 has 11 residues. V was clipped by 1 base and J by 9 bases, with 4 bases between them. The DNA of the CDR3 is TGTGCCAGCAGCTTAGGGAGTGAGCAGTTCTTC. It yields the protein CASSLGSEQFF.

The CDR3 coding sequence is TGTGCCAGCAGTGACGTAGCAGGGGGCACTGAAGCTTTCTTT. Translation gives CASSDVAGGTEAFF. The chain is built from TRBV2 and TRBJ1-1, with TRBD1 matching 7 bases. Trimming at V came to 3 bases and at J to 4 bases, leaving 5 bases not matched to a gene. The CDR3 runs to 14 residues. The germline CDR1 and CDR2 sequences are SNHLY and FYNNEI.

This chain links TRBV7-6 with TRBJ2-7; possibly TRBD1 for D (6 bases). V dropped 5 bases and J dropped 2 bases, with 13 bases sitting between them. This CDR3 comprises 14 residues. Germline V gene data show CDR1 as SGHVS and CDR2 as FNYEAQ. The CDR3 DNA reads as TGTGCCAGCAGCGTACAGGGTTTTACCTACGAGCAGTACTTC. Protein product: CASSVQGFTYEQYF.

This rearrangement joins TRBV5-4 to TRBJ2-5; maybe TRBD2 (5 bases). The CDR3 covers 14 residues. The V end was cut by 1 base, the J end by 2 bases, with 9 bases between. Per the germline V gene, CDR1 is SGHNT and CDR2 is YYREEE (reference sequence). The DNA of the CDR3 is TGTGCCAGCAGCTTGCTAGCCGCACAAGAGACCCAGTACTTC. This encodes CASSLLAAQETQYF.

This chain links TRBV14 with TRBJ2-1; TRBD2 matches 9 bases. There are 16 residues in the CDR3. Germline CDR1 reads SGHDN; CDR2 reads FVKESK. With 1 base clipped from V and 2 bases from J, the junction kept 3 bases outside the gene matches. In nucleotides, the CDR3 is TGTGCCAGCAGCCAAGCTCGCGGGGGGGCCTACAATGAGCAGTTCTTC. Amino acids: CASSQARGGAYNEQFF.